The source of this TCR beta chain is a study of cytomegalovirus exposure and HLA in healthy donors. General study results and limits: Presence/absence analyses treated sequencing depth as roughly uniform across donors. The analysis excluded some indistinguishable V segments, including TRBV6-2 and TRBV6-3. The HLA-A and HLA-B alleles of most subjects were reportedly predicted accurately from TCR beta sequences.

The study ran its PCR with 60 Vbeta and 13 Jbeta primers. Data came from immunoSEQ multiplex PCR; TCRdb stores just in-frame clones and leaves some out. The sample includes about 210,000 clones, 70% to 80% of them seen just once. From germline, CDR1 is MNHEY and CDR2 SVGAGI. This CDR3 is 14 amino acids long. A word on this clone: The antigen remains unidentified.

The sample taken for sequencing was PBMCs. The chain joins TRBV6-5 to TRBJ2-5; TRBD2 agrees at 10 bases. Near its end, the DNA agrees better with TRBJ2-7, so the J call may be wrong. This receptor was taken from a male donor in good health and CMV-seropositive. The CDR3 region is CASSGLAVYYEQYF. Written as DNA, the CDR3 is TGTGCCAGCAGCGGACTAGCGGTTTACTACGAGCAGTACTTC.